This T cell receptor beta chain was recovered during a study of cytomegalovirus exposure and HLA in healthy donors. PCR primers comprised 60 Vbeta and 13 Jbeta primers. Data came from immunoSEQ multiplex PCR; TCRdb stores just in-frame clones and leaves some out. The data show over 150,000 clones, with approximately 80% seen just once and more than 5.5% held by the top ten. Turning to this clone: Its antigen is as yet unknown.

Trimming left V 7 bases short and J 4 bases short, with 16 bases between. This CDR3 region has 14 residues. CDR1 and CDR2 from the germline V gene are LNHDA and SQIVND (reference sequence). Study-wide points: Investigators reported 164 TCR beta chains as tied to cytomegalovirus.

The TCR comes from a man aged 25-40 years in good health and CMV-seropositive. Sample: PBMCs. The rearrangement links TRBV19 to TRBJ1-1; tentative D call: TRBD1 (5 bases). The CDR3 sequence is CASTPGGSITEAFF. The CDR3 DNA follows: TGTGCCAGTACCCCGGGGGGGTCTATCACTGAAGCTTTCTTT.